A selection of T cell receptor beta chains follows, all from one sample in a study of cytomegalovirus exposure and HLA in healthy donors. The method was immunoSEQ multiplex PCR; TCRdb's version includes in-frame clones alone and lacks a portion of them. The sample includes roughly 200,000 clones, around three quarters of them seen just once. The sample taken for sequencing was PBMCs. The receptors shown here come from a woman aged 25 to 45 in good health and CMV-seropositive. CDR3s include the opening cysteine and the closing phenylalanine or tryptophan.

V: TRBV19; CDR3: CASRMRQGINQPQHF
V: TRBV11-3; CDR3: CASSKRGTTRNEQFF
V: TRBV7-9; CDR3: CASPVAVAAGELFF
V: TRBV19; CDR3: CASSSSVGLTDTQYF
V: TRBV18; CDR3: CASSPRDRFNNEKLFF
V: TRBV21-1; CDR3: CASSKVGRQDEQFF
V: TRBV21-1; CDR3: CASSKTNPGDYEQYF
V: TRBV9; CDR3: CASRGLRGGSNYGYTF
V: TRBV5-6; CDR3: CASSNGQGYFYEQYF
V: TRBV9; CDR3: CASSVDRPAGELFF
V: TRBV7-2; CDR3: CASSSRGNTQYF
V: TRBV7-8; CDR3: CASSLKSGGRNYGYTF
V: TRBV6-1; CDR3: CASSEAVAGYTEAFF
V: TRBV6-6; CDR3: CASRLGLEAFF